This T cell receptor beta chain derives from a study of T-cell reconstitution after alpha-beta-depleted transplantation in children. The germline V gene encodes CDR1 SEHNR and CDR2 FQNEAQ (reference sequence). The CDR3 is 12 residues long. With 5 bases removed from V and 6 bases from J, the gap between germline ends came to 9 bases. This clonotype was counted many times. Its target is unknown. It was with unique molecular identifiers that the TCRbeta library was prepared. TCRdb passed the PCR reads through MiXCR, listing each CDR3 protein once. Of under 300,000 distinct CDR3 sequences in the sample, approximately 10% are singletons; the top ten hold 23%. Study-level results: Several hundred expanded graft clones reportedly were the source of alpha-beta T cells about two months after transplant. T-cell numbers and diversity one year post-transplant derived largely from freshly generated T cells.

The chain joins TRBV7-9 to TRBJ2-3; no clear D gene. This sequence originates from a male patient between 2 and 15 years old who had a stem cell transplant for chronic granulomatous disease, so the T cells may come from the graft donor. The input for sequencing was peripheral blood, taken 180 days after TCRalphabeta/CD19-depleted stem cell transplant. The DNA of the CDR3 is TGTGCCAGCAGCCGATTAGGGGATACGCAGTATTTT. It specifies CASSRLGDTQYF.